A selection of T cell receptor beta chains follows, all from one sample in a study of CD8 T cells in ankylosing spondylitis. A single record per CDR3 protein comes from TCRdb applying MiXCR to the 5' RACE reads. The table lists fewer than 150,000 distinct CDR3 sequences, around 6.6% of them singletons. Sequenced sample: blood, either unsorted or a sorted T cell fraction (not recorded which). Source of these receptors: a female donor with ankylosing spondylitis or in good health (not recorded which). The CDR3 runs from the conserved cysteine through the conserved F or W. A D gene is named only where the DNA matches it firmly. Only some rows state a clone size, as once, few, many or a class for expanded clones.

cdr3_nt cdr3_aa d_call j_call clone_size v_call
TGCGCCAGCAGCTTGGTTCGGGGAGGGAACAATGAGCAGTTCTTC CASSLVRGGNNEQFF TRBD2 TRBJ2-1 many TRBV5-1
TGTGCCAGCAGCTTAGGGGTGGGGGCGGAACAGCCCCAGCATTTT CASSLGVGAEQPQHF - TRBJ1-5 many TRBV7-8
TGTGCCACCAGCAGCGCCATAGATACGCAGTATTTT CATSSAIDTQYF - TRBJ2-3 many TRBV15
TGTGCCAGCAGCCAACTCTGGGTGAACACTGAAGCTTTCTTT CASSQLWVNTEAFF - TRBJ1-1 many TRBV4-2
TGTGCCACCCGGGCGCGACAGGGGTGGATTAGCAATCAGCCCCAGCATTTT CATRARQGWISNQPQHF TRBD1 TRBJ1-5 many TRBV10-3
TGCAGTGCTCCCGGGACAGGGCGCACCGGGGAGCTGTTTTTT CSAPGTGRTGELFF TRBD1 TRBJ2-2 many TRBV20-1
TGCGCCAGCAGCTTGGCCGATCAGCTCTCGGACCCCGGGGAGCTGTTTTTT CASSLADQLSDPGELFF - TRBJ2-2 many TRBV5-1
TGCAGTGCCACTCGGGGGGGATACGAGCAGTACTTC CSATRGGYEQYF TRBD2 TRBJ2-7 few TRBV20-1
TGTGCCAGCAGTGAGGGACGGGCCTACAATGAGCAGTTCTTC CASSEGRAYNEQFF - TRBJ2-1 - TRBV9
TGCAGTGCTAGTGTTGATCCCAGGAGGATTCAGGGAGGCTACACCTTC CSASVDPRRIQGGYTF - TRBJ1-2 few TRBV20-1
TGTGCCAGCAGTTTGTTTGGTCCAGGAGAGACCCAGTACTTC CASSLFGPGETQYF - TRBJ2-5 many TRBV12-3/TRBV12-4
TGTGCCAGCAGTTCCCCCGGTTCCCCAAGCTACGAGCAGTACTTC CASSSPGSPSYEQYF - TRBJ2-7 many TRBV28
TGTGCCAGCAGCTCCAGGGGTTTAGGTGGCTACACCTTC CASSSRGLGGYTF - TRBJ1-2 many TRBV5-6
TGTGCCAGCAGCAACCAGGCGGGCCAGCCCCAGCATTTT CASSNQAGQPQHF - TRBJ1-5 - TRBV7-2
TGTGCCAGCAGTGACCGGGACAGGTCTCTCTACGAGCAGTACTTC CASSDRDRSLYEQYF TRBD1 TRBJ2-7 many TRBV6-1
TGTGCCACCAGTGATTTGTGGGCCTACAATGAGCAGTTCTTC CATSDLWAYNEQFF - TRBJ2-1 many TRBV24-1
TGTGCCAGCAGTTTGGGTTTTGCTGAAGCTTTCTTT CASSLGFAEAFF - TRBJ1-1 many TRBV28
TGTGCCAGTAGTCTAGAGCCTCGTCATACGCAGTATTTT CASSLEPRHTQYF - TRBJ2-3 many TRBV7-2
TGTGCCAGCAGCGTCATTCTTCGGCGCACTACCAGCTATGGCTACACCTTC CASSVILRRTTSYGYTF - TRBJ1-2 many TRBV9
TGTGCCAGCAGCCAAGCTGGCGGGGTTAGCACAGATACGCAGTATTTT CASSQAGGVSTDTQYF - TRBJ2-3 many TRBV4-2
TGTGCCAGCAGCGGTCAGACTCTACTGGAGCAGTACTTC CASSGQTLLEQYF - TRBJ2-7 many TRBV9
TGCGCCAGCAGCTTGAGTAGTAGTGGAGAAAAACTGTTTTTT CASSLSSSGEKLFF - TRBJ1-4 many TRBV5-1
TGCGCCAGCAGCTTGGATTTCGGGCGGGCGGAGCAGTACTTC CASSLDFGRAEQYF - TRBJ2-7 many TRBV5-1
TGTGCCAGTATGGGACAGGAGTCCTACGAGCAGTACTTC CASMGQESYEQYF TRBD1 TRBJ2-7 - TRBV19
TGCGCCAGCAGCCAAGGCGGGTCGTTAGCGGGGGGGCAAGAGACCCAGTACTTC CASSQGGSLAGGQETQYF TRBD2 TRBJ2-5 many TRBV4-3
TGCGCCAGCAGCCCACAAGCAACTAATGAAAAACTGTTTTTT CASSPQATNEKLFF - TRBJ1-4 many TRBV4-1
TGTGCCAGCAGCCAAGATCCCCTAGCGGGGGGCTCCTACGAGCAGTACTTC CASSQDPLAGGSYEQYF TRBD2 TRBJ2-7 - TRBV4-2
TGCGCCAGCAGCCAAGGTTTGGGGGGAGTGAACACTGAAGCTTTCTTT CASSQGLGGVNTEAFF - TRBJ1-1 many TRBV4-3
TGTGCCATCAGTGGGCAGGCCTACGAGCAGTACTTC CAISGQAYEQYF - TRBJ2-7 many TRBV10-3
TGCAGTGCTGTCGGCAGGGGGATAAGCTATGGCTACACCTTC CSAVGRGISYGYTF TRBD1 TRBJ1-2 many TRBV20-1
TGTGCCAGCAGTTTGGGACAGCTTAATGAAAAACTGTTTTTT CASSLGQLNEKLFF TRBD1 TRBJ1-4 many TRBV12-3/TRBV12-4
TGTGCCAGCAGTTTGGGAGGGCGCCAAGAGACCCAGTACTTC CASSLGGRQETQYF TRBD2 TRBJ2-5 many TRBV28
TGCGCCAGCAGCCGAAGATTCTCGGACAAATCCAGGGAGGGGACCTACGAGCAGTACTTC CASSRRFSDKSREGTYEQYF TRBD2 TRBJ2-7 many TRBV4-1
TGTGCCACCCAAGGGGGTTCCCAGTACAATCAGCCCCAGCATTTT CATQGGSQYNQPQHF - TRBJ1-5 many TRBV6-2/TRBV6-3
TGTGCCAGTAGTAGACTAGCGGGGGGGCCTGGGAATGAGCAGTTCTTC CASSRLAGGPGNEQFF TRBD2 TRBJ2-1 - TRBV19
TGTGCCAGCAGTCCCCGGGGGTTTCGGGACAGATCCTACGAGCAGTACTTC CASSPRGFRDRSYEQYF - TRBJ2-7 many TRBV12-3/TRBV12-4
TGTGCCAGCAACATCGGGGGCGGGTATGGCTACACCTTC CASNIGGGYGYTF - TRBJ1-2 many TRBV9
TGCGCCAGCAGCTCCCAAGGGCTGGGGTCGAATGGCTACACCTTC CASSSQGLGSNGYTF - TRBJ1-2 many TRBV5-1
TGCGCCAGCAGCCGGGCCCTCCGGGACAGGACTTACGGCTACACCTTC CASSRALRDRTYGYTF TRBD1 TRBJ1-2 many TRBV4-1
TGCGCCAGCAGCTTGGTCAAAGGGGACGAGCAGTACTTC CASSLVKGDEQYF - TRBJ2-7 many TRBV5-1
TGCAGTGCTAGTCACCAGACGGCGAGGGGCTACACCTTC CSASHQTARGYTF - TRBJ1-2 - TRBV20-1
TGTGCCAGCGGGGTTTCCTACAATGAGCAGTTCTTC CASGVSYNEQFF - TRBJ2-1 many TRBV13
TGCAGTGGCCAGGCTTGGGGGGAGCTGTTTTTT CSGQAWGELFF - TRBJ2-2 many TRBV20-1
TGCGCCAGCAACCATAACGGAGAGGACACTGAAGCTTTCTTT CASNHNGEDTEAFF - TRBJ1-1 many TRBV5-1
TGTGCCATCAGTGAGGGGACAGGGGGCACCGGGGAGCTGTTTTTT CAISEGTGGTGELFF TRBD1 TRBJ2-2 many TRBV10-3
TGCAGTGCTAGAGCGGACAGGGGGTACAATGAGCAGTTCTTC CSARADRGYNEQFF TRBD1 TRBJ2-1 - TRBV20-1
TGTGCCAGCAGTCCCCGCGGGGTCTCCTATAATTCACCCCTCCACTTT CASSPRGVSYNSPLHF - TRBJ1-6 many TRBV12-3/TRBV12-4
TGCGCCAGCAGCTCCCCAACCTCTGGGGCCAACGTCCTGACTTTC CASSSPTSGANVLTF - TRBJ2-6 many TRBV5-1
TGTGCCAGCAGCCAAGGGAGGGGGTATGAAAAACTGTTTTTT CASSQGRGYEKLFF - TRBJ1-4 many TRBV7-9
TGCAGTGCGGTGCGGGGGCCCAGAGATACGCAGTATTTT CSAVRGPRDTQYF - TRBJ2-3 many TRBV20-1
TGCGCCAGCAGCCCTACACAGGGGCTAAATCAGCCCCAGCATTTT CASSPTQGLNQPQHF TRBD1 TRBJ1-5 many TRBV5-1
TGTGCCAGCAGCCAAGGAGACTCCAGGGACAAAGCTTTCTTT CASSQGDSRDKAFF - TRBJ1-1 many TRBV3-1
TGTGCCAGCAGTGACCATTGGGGAACCGGGGAGCTGTTTTTT CASSDHWGTGELFF - TRBJ2-2 few TRBV25-1
TGTGCCAGCAGCTTAGAGGGACAGGGCCTCGGTTCACCCCTCCACTTT CASSLEGQGLGSPLHF TRBD1 TRBJ1-6 many TRBV7-6
TGTGCCAGCAGCCCTTGGGAACTGATCACCGGGGAGCTGTTTTTT CASSPWELITGELFF - TRBJ2-2 - TRBV7-2
TGTGCCAGCAGCGCCTTGGACAGGGGGCGAGAGACCCAGTACTTC CASSALDRGRETQYF TRBD1 TRBJ2-5 few TRBV7-8
TGCGCCAGCAGCCTCTCAGAGGAGGGGACCGGGGAGCTGTTTTTT CASSLSEEGTGELFF - TRBJ2-2 many TRBV4-1
TGCGCCAGCAGCCAAGGGGGACTTGGGCGTTCTGAAGCTTTCTTT CASSQGGLGRSEAFF - TRBJ1-1 many TRBV4-1
TGTGCCAGCAGCTTAATTGGGGCGGCCCAGTACTTC CASSLIGAAQYF - TRBJ2-5 many TRBV7-9